The 3 T cell receptor beta chains listed next were all sequenced from one sample in a study of cytomegalovirus exposure and HLA in healthy donors. The protocol was immunoSEQ multiplex PCR, while the TCRdb copy is restricted to in-frame clones and leaves out a portion. The sample has about 240,000 clones; 85% to 90% are singletons. The sequencing input was PBMCs. Source of these receptors: a young man in good health and CMV-seronegative.

In this sample, this clone turned up a few times. The V call is TRBV11-2, the J call TRBJ1-6; TRBD1 is a possible D gene (6 bases). Germline CDR1 is SGHAT and CDR2 is FQNNGV. Trimming stripped 2 bases from V and 11 bases from J, with 13 bases between. The CDR3 is 14 residues long. The CDR3: CASSLQGFGTPLHF. In nucleotides, the CDR3 is TGTGCCAGCAGCTTACAGGGGTTCGGGACACCCCTCCACTTT.

The V call is TRBV6-1, the J call TRBJ2-7; 7 nucleotides match TRBD2. Germline V gene lookup returns CDR1 MNHNS and CDR2 SASEGT. V was pared by 4 bases and J by 3 bases, with 6 bases of the junction left unmatched. The CDR3 is made up of 14 amino acids. CDR3 bases: TGTGCCAGCAGTGGGTCCGGGACTATCTACGAGCAGTACTTC. This sequence encodes CASSGSGTIYEQYF.

This sequence joins TRBV19 and TRBJ1-6, with TRBD1 matching over 9 bases. The V and J ends lost 8 bases and 7 bases, in that order; junction bases with no gene match: 9. The V gene's germline CDR1 is LNHDA and CDR2 SQIVND (reference sequence). The CDR3 covers 15 residues. The CDR3 region is CASSVRDRDNSPLHF. The DNA of the CDR3 is TGTGCCAGTTCGGTCCGGGACAGGGACAATTCACCCCTCCACTTT.